Described below is a single T cell receptor beta chain sequence and its context. The sample belongs to a study of blood T cell repertoires in COVID-19. Germline V gene data show CDR1 as SGHRS and CDR2 as YFSETQ. V shed 4 bases, J shed 10 bases, and the junction held 4 bases outside the gene matches. This CDR3 contains 13 residues. In the original analysis: The authors estimated nucleated cell counts from reference gene primer amplification. Data came from immunoSEQ multiplex PCR; TCRdb stores just in-frame clones and leaves some out. For V, J and clone size, that table is used; D and trimming come from the DNA. The sample contains more than 150,000 clones, more than 80% of which appear only once.

The sequence came from a woman aged 80 or over with COVID-19, enrolled during active disease. The V call is TRBV5-1, the J call TRBJ2-1; 11 nucleotides line up with TRBD2. Sequenced sample: peripheral blood. The CDR3 is CASSPSSGGEQFF. For the CDR3, the DNA is TGCGCCAGCAGCCCCTCTAGCGGGGGGGAGCAGTTCTTC.